This T cell receptor beta chain appears in the sequencing data of a study of shared clonotypes between healthy human individuals. Here immunoSEQ multiplex PCR was the method, and the copy in TCRdb shows in-frame clones only, minus some. The repertoire holds 700,000 to 950,000 clones, with just over 95% as singletons. Naive CD8 isolation took CD45RO-negative cells positively selected for CCR7 and excluded terminally differentiated effector memory CD45RA+ cells. The donors, all of them Caucasian adults, lived in Nashville, Tennessee. The receptor was isolated from a man aged 25 to 40 in good health. The sample consisted of naive CD8+ T cells sorted from blood.

CDR3 DNA: TGTGCCAGCAGTTCCCCTACTAGCGGGAGGGCTCGGCAGTACTTC. It translates to CASSSPTSGRARQYF. The genes are TRBV27 and TRBJ2-7; 13 bases align to TRBD2. The CDR3 extends over 15 amino acids. V shed 4 bases and J 9 bases; nucleotides not matched to a gene: 9. Looked up from germline, CDR1 is MNHEY and CDR2 is SMNVEV (reference sequence).